This T cell receptor (beta chain) was identified during a study of long-term antiretroviral therapy in people with HIV. The assay used was immunoSEQ (version v3.0), run at survey level. The assay was immunoSEQ multiplex PCR, and TCRdb's table has in-frame clones only and misses some. The sample includes 25,000 to 30,000 clones, around 89% of them seen just once. The CDR3 loop spans 15 amino acids. The germline gives CDR1 SGHKS, CDR2 YYEKEE (reference sequence). V lost 6 bases and J 2 bases, leaving 15 bases between the germline ends. This TCR was recovered from a woman aged 18 to 35 with HIV. The specimen comprised unsorted PBMCs, sampled 0.5 years after starting antiretroviral therapy. The rearrangement uses TRBV5-5 and TRBJ2-1; D call uncertain. In nucleotides, the CDR3 is TGTGCCAGCACCTACGATCCCACCACCTACAATGAGCAGTTCTTC. This encodes CASTYDPTTYNEQFF.